Sequencing of this TCR beta chain was carried out in a study of shared clonotypes between healthy human individuals. Each replicate PCR on the sorted subsets used about 220 ng DNA (around 30,000 T cell genomes). TCRdb's copy holds only in-frame clones and misses some; the assay was immunoSEQ multiplex PCR. This sample yields 2 million to 2.5 million clones, of which 90% to 97% are seen a single time; 0.13% belongs to the top ten. Only Caucasian adults living in Nashville, Tennessee served as donors. The authors divided CD4+ cells into CD45RA+ naive and CD45RA-negative memory subsets. CDR3 length equals 18 residues. Per the germline V gene, CDR1 is SGHAT and CDR2 is FQNNGV. Trimming removed 2 bases at V and 0 bases at J, with 14 bases between.

Material: naive CD4+ T cells sorted from blood. Noted subset: CD45RA+ positively selected. This receptor was identified in a man younger than 35 in good health. This chain connects TRBV11-2 to TRBJ1-6, with D unresolved. CDR3 nucleotides: TGTGCCAGCAGCTTACCAGTGGACGGAAGCTCCTATAATTCACCCCTCCACTTT. Its translation: CASSLPVDGSSYNSPLHF. The full variable domain, completed using reference TRBV11-2 and TRBJ1-6, is EAGVAQSPRYKIIEKRQSVAFWCNPISGHATLYWYQQILGQGPKLLIQFQNNGVVDDSQLPKDRFSAERLKGVDSTLKIQPAKLEDSAVYLCASSLPVDGSSYNSPLHFGNGTRLTVT.